The 22 T cell receptor beta chains listed next were all sequenced from one sample in a study of blood T cell repertoires in COVID-19. The method was immunoSEQ multiplex PCR; TCRdb's version includes in-frame clones alone and lacks a portion of them. This sample has some 90,000 clones, with about 89% found just once. The source material was peripheral blood. The receptors shown here come from a man aged 45-65 years with acute or convalescent COVID-19.

This clone was recorded a few times. The CDR3 loop reads CASSLGGNIQYF. CDR3 bases: TGTGCCAGCAGTTTAGGCGGCAACATTCAGTACTTC. V gene TRBV28 combines with J gene TRBJ2-4; D call uncertain. The germline V gene encodes CDR1 MDHEN and CDR2 SYDVKM. This CDR3 spans 12 amino acids. V dropped 2 bases and J dropped 7 bases, with 6 bases sitting between them.

The chain combines TRBV9 with TRBJ1-4; D is ambiguous. V shed 4 bases and J shed 3 bases, with 7 bases lying between them. The CDR3 is 13 amino acids. Looked up from germline, CDR1 is SGDLS and CDR2 is YYNGEE. CDR3 bases: TGTGCCAGCAGCCTCACGGCTAATGAAAAACTGTTTTTT. Translating it yields CASSLTANEKLFF.

J is TRBJ2-5 and V is TRBV5-1; 7 bases line up with TRBD1. Germline V gives CDR1 SGHRS, CDR2 YFSETQ. The CDR3 consists of 14 residues. V was pared by 0 bases and J by 5 bases, with 4 bases of the junction left unmatched. Written as DNA, the CDR3 is TGCGCCAGCAGCTTGGGGGGACAGACGGAGACCCAGTACTTC. It specifies CASSLGGQTETQYF.

The DNA of the CDR3 is TGCGCCAGCAGCTTGGGGGCAACGGTGAACACCGGGGAGCTGTTTTTT. The encoded protein is CASSLGATVNTGELFF. The chain combines TRBV5-1 with TRBJ2-2; D uncertain. The V end lost 0 bases, the J end lost 1 base, and 10 bases lay between the germline ends. Germline lookup yields CDR1 SGHRS and CDR2 YFSETQ. CDR3 length equals 16 residues.

The chain couples TRBV27 to TRBJ2-1; a possible D gene is TRBD1 (6 bases). This CDR3 contains 16 residues. Germline loops: CDR1 MNHEY, CDR2 SMNVEV (reference sequence). V shed 3 bases and J shed 0 bases, with 12 bases lying between them. This chain's CDR3 is CASSLRPTGSYNEQFF. CDR3 DNA: TGTGCCAGCAGTTTGCGACCGACAGGCTCCTACAATGAGCAGTTCTTC.

This clone showed up just once. The V call is TRBV2, the J call TRBJ2-1; possible D gene TRBD1, 5 bases. This CDR3 is 18 amino acids long. The V end was cut by 1 base, the J end by 9 bases, with 25 bases between. Germline values: CDR1 SNHLY, CDR2 FYNNEI. CDR3 amino acids: CASSEGGGGARSIGEQFF. The CDR3, as DNA: TGTGCCAGCAGTGAAGGAGGTGGTGGGGCGCGAAGTATAGGTGAGCAGTTCTTC.

The rearrangement joins TRBV6-1 to TRBJ1-2, with TRBD1 identical over 9 bases. Trimming cost V 3 bases and J 4 bases; bases outside gene matches: 6. Germline CDR1 and CDR2: MNHNS and SASEGT. The CDR3 has 15 residues. The CDR3 region is CASSDGTGRGYGYTF. The CDR3 DNA sequence: TGTGCCAGCAGTGACGGGACAGGGAGAGGCTATGGCTACACCTTC.

This clone has just a few counts. This rearrangement joins TRBV9 to TRBJ2-3, with 7 bases identical to TRBD2. J gave up 6 bases and V 3 bases, and 7 bases lay outside the gene matches. The CDR3 loop spans 14 amino acids. Germline V gene data show CDR1 as SGDLS and CDR2 as YYNGEE. CDR3: CASSASGKLDTQYF. The CDR3 nucleotides are TGTGCCAGCAGCGCCAGCGGGAAGTTGGATACGCAGTATTTT.

V is TRBV3-1 (or the pseudogene TRBV3-2) and J is TRBJ2-3; 11 bases agree with TRBD2. CDR3 size: 16 residues. J gave up 4 bases and V 4 bases, and 7 bases lay outside the gene matches. The germline CDR1 and CDR2 sequences are LGHDT and YNNKEL (reference sequence). The CDR3 reads CASSRSSGGASDTQYF. CDR3 DNA: TGTGCCAGCAGCCGGAGTAGCGGGGGGGCCTCAGATACGCAGTATTTT.

The rearrangement joins TRBV14 to TRBJ1-5; TRBD1 is a possible D gene (5 bases). CDR1 is SGHDN, CDR2 FVKESK, per germline. Trimming pared 2 bases from V and 0 bases from J, leaving 14 bases between. The CDR3 runs 17 residues. The CDR3 nucleotides read TGTGCCAGCAGCCAAACCATAACAGGTAATAGCAATCAGCCCCAGCATTTT. This gives the protein CASSQTITGNSNQPQHF.

V and J are TRBV30 and TRBJ1-2; D is ambiguous. V lost 4 bases and J 0 bases, leaving 6 bases between the germline ends. The germline gives CDR1 GTSNPN, CDR2 SVGIG (reference sequence). The CDR3 runs to 12 residues. CDR3 DNA: TGTGCCTGGAACCGGGCTAACTATGGCTACACCTTC. Translated: CAWNRANYGYTF.

The chain recombines TRBV30 with TRBJ1-2; possibly TRBD1 for D (5 bases). V lost 3 bases to trimming and J lost 7 bases, with 18 bases between them. The germline V gene has CDR1 GTSNPN and CDR2 SVGIG (reference sequence). CDR3 length: 14 residues. CDR3: CAWSQIRGSSGYTF. The CDR3 DNA follows: TGTGCCTGGAGCCAAATTAGGGGAAGTTCTGGCTACACCTTC.

The genes are TRBV9 and TRBJ2-1; the match to TRBD1 covers 7 bases. Germline assignment: CDR1 SGDLS and CDR2 YYNGEE. There are 15 residues in the CDR3. The J segment lost 5 bases and the V segment lost 0 bases, leaving 5 bases of the junction unmatched. CDR3 bases: TGTGCCAGCAGCGTAGAAGGGGGCGACCACAATGAGCAGTTCTTC. Its protein product is CASSVEGGDHNEQFF.

With respect to this clone: A read error may produce the germline difference seen at one junction end. The chain is built from TRBV30 and TRBJ2-2; D perhaps matches TRBD2 (5 bases). The CDR3 is made up of 16 amino acids. CDR1 and CDR2 from the germline V gene are GTSNPN and SVGIG (reference sequence). CDR3: CARRRRNSANTGELFF. The CDR3 region has the DNA TGTGCCAGGAGGAGGAGGAACTCCGCGAACACCGGGGAGCTGTTTTTT.

V and J are TRBV28 and TRBJ2-7, with TRBD1 identical over 7 bases. The J segment lost 3 bases and the V segment lost 6 bases, leaving 5 bases of the junction unmatched. This CDR3 spans 13 amino acids. From germline, CDR1 is MDHEN and CDR2 SYDVKM. The CDR3 DNA reads as TGTGCCAGCAGCTCCGGGACAGTCTACGAGCAGTACGTC. It codes for CASSSGTVYEQYV.

The V call is TRBV27, the J call TRBJ2-7; the D gene is possibly TRBD2 (5 bases). This CDR3 comprises 15 residues. Trimming cost V 3 bases and J 5 bases, with 17 bases left between them. The V gene's germline CDR1 is MNHEY and CDR2 SMNVEV (reference sequence). CDR3 amino acids: CASSFYGIRENEQYV. The CDR3 coding sequence is TGTGCCAGCAGTTTCTACGGGATTAGGGAAAACGAGCAGTACGTC.

The count of this clone is one. The V call is TRBV21-1, the J call TRBJ2-3; no check of the table's D call, TRBD1, against the DNA was made. TRBV21-1 is deemed a pseudogene. The CDR3 runs to 15 residues. CDR3 region: CASTGGTQGTDTQYF. CDR3 in DNA: TGTGCCAGCACAGGAGGAACCCAGGGGACAGATACGCAGTATTTT.

The table lists this clone with a count of one. The chain links TRBV20-1 to TRBJ2-2; the D is unclear. V dropped 3 bases and J dropped 2 bases, with 7 bases sitting between them. The CDR3 is 13 amino acids. CDR1 and CDR2 from the germline V gene are DFQATT and SNEGSKA (reference sequence). The CDR3 region is CSASPRNTGELFF. The CDR3 DNA reads TGCAGTGCTAGTCCCAGAAACACCGGGGAGCTGTTTTTT.

V and J are TRBV5-8 and TRBJ1-1; D gene ambiguous. Trimming cost V 0 bases and J 4 bases, with 13 bases left between them. The CDR3 extends over 15 amino acids. Germline V CDR1 and CDR2: SGHTS, YDEGEE. In DNA, the CDR3 is TGTGCCAGCAGCTTGGATGGCAGAATTCGCACTGAAGCTTTCTTT. Encoded protein: CASSLDGRIRTEAFF.

V is TRBV5-5 and J is TRBJ1-1, with D possibly being TRBD1 (5 bases). Germline loops: CDR1 SGHKS, CDR2 YYEKEE (reference sequence). V dropped 5 bases and J dropped 3 bases, with 11 bases sitting between them. The CDR3 spans 13 residues. CDR3 nucleotides: TGTGCCAGCAGTCCCGACAGCCACACTGAAGCTTTCTTT. As protein: CASSPDSHTEAFF. Drawing the rest from reference TRBV5-5 and TRBJ1-1, the complete variable domain is DAGVTQSPTHLIKTRGQQVTLRCSPISGHKSVSWYQQVLGQGPQFIFQYYEKEERGRGNFPDRFSARQFPNYSSELNVNALLLGDSALYLCASSPDSHTEAFFGQGTRLTVV.

The chain employs TRBV27 and TRBJ1-6; the D is unclear. Germline assignment: CDR1 MNHEY and CDR2 SMNVEV (reference sequence). V was pared by 6 bases and J by 8 bases, with 14 bases between. The CDR3 runs 14 residues. The CDR3 is CASSMALRHSPLHF. CDR3 in DNA: TGTGCCAGCAGCATGGCCCTCAGGCATTCACCCCTCCACTTT.

The rearrangement links TRBV21-1 to TRBJ1-6; the D call in the table, TRBD1, was not verified against the DNA. TRBV21-1 is termed a pseudogene. This CDR3 comprises 20 residues. The CDR3 nucleotides are TGTGCCAGCAGCGGCCGGGACAGTTATACTCCGAGCTCCTATAATTCACCCCTCCACTTT. Protein product: CASSGRDSYTPSSYNSPLHF.